This passage covers 25 T cell receptor beta chains from one sample sequenced in a study of immune evolution from preneoplasia to lung adenocarcinoma. TCRdb's table, derived via immunoSEQ multiplex PCR, lists solely in-frame clones and lacks some. Here the sample spans under 45,000 clones, less than 80% being singletons. The specimen sequenced was FFPE invasive lung adenocarcinoma tissue. The receptor set was obtained from a person between 55 and 70 years old with lung adenocarcinoma.

CDR3 loop: CATRPQGGSYGYTF. DNA for the CDR3: TGTGCCACCCGCCCACAGGGAGGTTCCTATGGCTACACCTTC. V gene TRBV6-5 combines with J gene TRBJ1-2; a weak D match, TRBD1 (6 bases). Trimming removed 10 bases at V and 4 bases at J, with 19 bases between. CDR3 length: 14 amino acids. Germline V gene data show CDR1 as MNHEY and CDR2 as SVGAGI.

The rearrangement uses TRBV19 and TRBJ2-5; the D is unclear. Trimming removed 5 bases at V and 6 bases at J, with 10 bases between. CDR3 length equals 12 residues. The germline CDR1 and CDR2 sequences are LNHDA and SQIVND (reference sequence). This chain's CDR3 is CASSPEGQTQYF. DNA for the CDR3: TGTGCCAGTAGTCCCGAAGGGCAGACCCAGTACTTC.

The chain carries TRBV28 and TRBJ1-2; D might be TRBD1 (6 bases). The CDR3 loop spans 12 amino acids. CDR1 and CDR2 (germline): MDHEN, SYDVKM. Trimming took 4 bases from V and 5 from J, leaving 8 bases between them. The chain's CDR3 is CASSSGQYGYTF. The CDR3 DNA follows: TGTGCCAGCAGTTCCGGACAGTATGGCTACACCTTC.

J is TRBJ2-1 and V is TRBV12-5; no reliable D call. This CDR3 contains 13 residues. With 7 bases removed from V and 3 bases from J, the gap between germline ends came to 10 bases. CDR1 and CDR2 from the germline V gene are LGHNT and FRNRAP. As DNA, the CDR3 is TGTGCTAGTGTGTCCGGAATCTACAATGAGCAGTTCTTC. Its translation: CASVSGIYNEQFF.

The CDR3 reads CASSLDVNEQFF. The DNA for the CDR3 is TGTGCCAGCAGCTTAGACGTGAATGAGCAGTTCTTC. The V call is TRBV7-9, the J call TRBJ2-1; D unclear. This CDR3 region has 12 residues. Per germline, CDR1 SEHNR and CDR2 FQNEAQ (reference sequence). Trimming shortened V by 1 base and J by 7 bases, and 5 bases separated the two germline ends.

The chain couples TRBV19 to TRBJ2-3; D unresolved. Trimming removed 6 bases from V and 1 base from J, with 20 bases in between. The germline CDR1 and CDR2 sequences are LNHDA and SQIVND (reference sequence). The CDR3 totals 17 residues. This CDR3 is CASRPRYARLGTDTQYF. As DNA, the CDR3 is TGTGCCAGTAGGCCCCGCTACGCACGACTTGGCACAGATACGCAGTATTTT.

The gene calls are TRBV19 and TRBJ1-5; 10 bases align to TRBD1. The CDR3 length is 21 residues. Looked up from germline, CDR1 is LNHDA and CDR2 is SQIVND (reference sequence). Trimming cost V 4 bases and J 0 bases; bases outside gene matches: 18. The chain's CDR3 is CASSTPSGRGQGRLSNQPQHF. CDR3 DNA sequence: TGTGCCAGTAGTACTCCCTCCGGTAGGGGACAGGGGAGGCTTAGCAATCAGCCCCAGCATTTT. Drawing the rest from reference TRBV19 and TRBJ1-5, the complete variable domain is DGGITQSPKYLFRKEGQNVTLSCEQNLNHDAMYWYRQDPGQGLRLIYYSQIVNDFQKGDIAEGYSVSREKKESFPLTVTSAQKNPTAFYLCASSTPSGRGQGRLSNQPQHFGDGTRLSIL.

This sequence joins TRBV18 and TRBJ2-4; 8 bases map to TRBD2. CDR1 is KGHSH and CDR2 is LQKENI in the germline V gene. CDR3 size: 15 residues. With V trimmed by 2 bases and J by 9 bases, 9 bases remained unmatched. CDR3 DNA sequence: TGTGCCAGCTCACCAATGGCGGGAGGAGGGGGCATTCAGTACTTC. It translates to CASSPMAGGGGIQYF.

The genes are TRBV19 and TRBJ1-2, with D unresolved. Germline V gene data show CDR1 as LNHDA and CDR2 as SQIVND (reference sequence). The CDR3 loop spans 12 amino acids. Trimming shortened V by 6 bases and J by 5 bases, and 10 bases separated the two germline ends. The CDR3, as DNA: TGTGCCAGTAGAGATGGAAGATATGGCTACACCTTC. Its protein is CASRDGRYGYTF.

The chain couples TRBV4-1 to TRBJ1-1, with D maybe TRBD1 (5 bases). Germline V lookup: CDR1 MGHRA, CDR2 YSYEKL. This CDR3 has 15 amino acids. The V gene lost 2 bases and the J gene lost 2 bases, with 12 bases spanning the gap. The CDR3 spells CASSQLPTDNTEAFF. DNA of the CDR3: TGCGCCAGCAGCCAACTCCCGACAGATAACACTGAAGCTTTCTTT.

In nucleotides, the CDR3 is TGTGCCAGCAGCCCTTACCCGGGGACTTCCTACAATGAGCAGTTCTTC. This gives the protein CASSPYPGTSYNEQFF. The chain links TRBV9 to TRBJ2-1, with TRBD2 as a possible D gene (6 bases). V lost 4 bases to trimming and J lost 1 base, with 15 bases between them. This CDR3 has 16 amino acids. Germline values: CDR1 SGDLS, CDR2 YYNGEE.

In its sample, this clone was seen a few times. The chain recombines TRBV15 with TRBJ2-7; D is unclear. The CDR3 runs to 13 residues. In germline, CDR1 is LNHNV, CDR2 YYDKDF (reference sequence). The ends were cut back, 0 bases at V and 1 base at J, with 4 bases in the middle. CDR3 protein: CATSRDQSYEQYF. CDR3 nucleotides: TGTGCCACCAGCAGAGACCAGTCCTACGAGCAGTACTTC.

This CDR3 is CASSSTTDTQYF. CDR3 bases: TGTGCCAGCAGTTCAACCACAGATACGCAGTATTTT. The chain uses TRBV28 and TRBJ2-3; no clear D gene. Trimming took off 4 bases at V and 2 bases at J, with 4 bases between the two ends. This CDR3 is 12 amino acids long. Germline-derived CDR1 and CDR2 are MDHEN and SYDVKM. Complete variable domain (other parts from reference TRBV28 and TRBJ2-3): DVKVTQSSRYLVKRTGEKVFLECVQDMDHENMFWYRQDPGLGLRLIYFSYDVKMKEKGDIPEGYSVSREKKERFSLILESASTNQTSMYLCASSSTTDTQYFGPGTRLTVL.

The V gene is TRBV27, the J gene TRBJ2-1; TRBD1 aligns across 8 bases. V dropped 3 bases and J dropped 8; count of bases not matched to a gene: 3. Per germline, CDR1 MNHEY and CDR2 SMNVEV (reference sequence). The CDR3 is 13 amino acids. The CDR3 loop reads CASSFQQGDEQFF. CDR3 in DNA: TGTGCCAGCAGTTTCCAACAGGGGGATGAGCAGTTCTTC.

The gene calls are TRBV28 and TRBJ1-5; 8 bases are a match to TRBD1. CDR1 is MDHEN and CDR2 is SYDVKM in the germline V gene. The CDR3 contains 13 residues. Trimming removed 8 bases from V and 6 bases from J; junction bases left unmatched: 6. The CDR3 nucleotides are TGTGCCAGCCGACAGGGGTTGACTCAGCCCCAGCATTTT. Translated, it gives CASRQGLTQPQHF.

The chain is built from TRBV7-8 and TRBJ2-7, with D maybe TRBD2 (5 bases). The germline V gene has CDR1 SGHVS and CDR2 FQNEAQ. The CDR3 length is 18 residues. With 1 base removed from V and 3 bases from J, the gap between germline ends came to 22 bases. The CDR3 nucleotides are TGTGCCAGCAGCTTAGTCGGAGGAACGGCCATTATGGGCTACGAGCAGTACTTC. This codes for CASSLVGGTAIMGYEQYF.

By share, this clone counts as medium-sized. This chain links TRBV7-3 with TRBJ1-2; 7 bases line up with TRBD1. Germline V gives CDR1 SGHTA, CDR2 FQGTGA. The ends lost 4 bases at V and 6 bases at J; junction bases unmatched: 11. CDR3 length: 15 residues. In nucleotides, the CDR3 is TGTGCCAGCAGCTCAACCCCGGGACAGACTAATGGCTACACCTTC. Translating gives CASSSTPGQTNGYTF. Looking up the rest from reference TRBV7-3 and TRBJ1-2 gives the full variable domain: GAGVSQTPSNKVTEKGKYVELRCDPISGHTALYWYRQSLGQGPEFLIYFQGTGAADDSGLPNDRFFAVRPEGSVSTLKIQRTERGDSAVYLCASSSTPGQTNGYTFGSGTRLTVV.

The chain has TRBV5-4 and TRBJ1-1; TRBD1 might be the D (5 bases). Germline CDR1 and CDR2: SGHNT and YYREEE (reference sequence). V dropped 6 bases and J dropped 1 base, with 10 bases sitting between them. This CDR3 is 13 amino acids long. CDR3: CASTFRENTEAFF. CDR3 sequence (DNA): TGTGCCAGCACTTTCAGGGAGAACACTGAAGCTTTCTTT. Filled out from reference TRBV5-4 and TRBJ1-1, the complete variable domain reads ETGVTQSPTHLIKTRGQQVTLRCSSQSGHNTVSWYQQALGQGPQFIFQYYREEENGRGNFPPRFSGLQFPNYSSELNVNALELDDSALYLCASTFRENTEAFFGQGTRLTVV.

The chain uses TRBV28 and TRBJ1-2, with 8 bases fitting TRBD1. Per germline, CDR1 MDHEN and CDR2 SYDVKM. The CDR3 is made up of 14 amino acids. The V segment lost 6 bases and the J segment 8 bases; nucleotides outside the gene matches: 11. The CDR3 sequence is CASRPDRAGSGYTF. CDR3 bases: TGTGCCAGCAGACCGGACAGGGCTGGGAGCGGCTACACCTTC.

This clone was detected only a few times. The chain joins TRBV19 to TRBJ2-1; 7 nucleotides match TRBD1. CDR3 length: 15 amino acids. CDR1 and CDR2 from the germline V gene are LNHDA and SQIVND (reference sequence). V shed 7 bases and J 5 bases; nucleotides not matched to a gene: 11. The CDR3 protein is CASTRLPQGDNEQFF. CDR3 in DNA: TGTGCCAGTACCCGACTCCCTCAGGGGGACAATGAGCAGTTCTTC. Together with reference TRBV19 and TRBJ2-1, the CDR3 gives the full variable domain: DGGITQSPKYLFRKEGQNVTLSCEQNLNHDAMYWYRQDPGQGLRLIYYSQIVNDFQKGDIAEGYSVSREKKESFPLTVTSAQKNPTAFYLCASTRLPQGDNEQFFGPGTRLTVL.

This clone appeared a few times. The gene calls are TRBV5-6 and TRBJ2-7; TRBD2 is a possible D gene (7 bases). Trimming stripped 0 bases from V and 0 bases from J, with 13 bases between. CDR1 is SGHDT, CDR2 YYEEEE, per germline. The CDR3 is 16 amino acids. CDR3 protein: CASSLDGGGSSYEQYF. The CDR3 DNA reads TGTGCCAGCAGCTTGGATGGGGGCGGGAGCTCCTACGAGCAGTACTTC.

V and J are TRBV4-1 and TRBJ2-1; D is unclear. The germline V gene has CDR1 MGHRA and CDR2 YSYEKL. The CDR3 totals 12 residues. V lost 1 base and J lost 6, with 4 bases in between. For the CDR3, the DNA is TGCGCCAGCAGCCAAGGTTCCAATGAGCAGTTCTTC. Translation gives CASSQGSNEQFF.

J is TRBJ2-7 and V is TRBV28; possible D gene TRBD1, 6 bases. This CDR3 is 13 amino acids long. Trimming took off 6 bases at V and 6 bases at J, with 15 bases between the two ends. Germline V gene sequence: CDR1 MDHEN, CDR2 SYDVKM. The CDR3 loop is CASRKQGRLEQYF. CDR3 in DNA: TGTGCCAGCAGGAAACAGGGACGGCTCGAGCAGTACTTC.

This rearrangement joins TRBV5-1 to TRBJ1-2, with 9 nucleotides matching TRBD1. This CDR3 is built from 15 residues. Unmatched junction bases numbered 7, after V lost 0 bases and J lost 7 bases. Germline V gives CDR1 SGHRS, CDR2 YFSETQ. This CDR3 reads CASSLDGQGFGGYTF. In DNA, the CDR3 is TGCGCCAGCAGCTTGGATGGACAGGGGTTCGGTGGCTACACCTTC.

This sequence joins TRBV11-3 and TRBJ2-3; TRBD2 matches at 7 bases. The trim removed 1 base at V and 0 bases at J, leaving 4 bases unmatched. The CDR3 has 16 residues. CDR1 is SGHNT and CDR2 is YENEEA in the germline V gene. Written as DNA, the CDR3 is TGTGCCAGCAGCTTAGCAGCGGGGTTTAGCACAGATACGCAGTATTTT. It codes for CASSLAAGFSTDTQYF.